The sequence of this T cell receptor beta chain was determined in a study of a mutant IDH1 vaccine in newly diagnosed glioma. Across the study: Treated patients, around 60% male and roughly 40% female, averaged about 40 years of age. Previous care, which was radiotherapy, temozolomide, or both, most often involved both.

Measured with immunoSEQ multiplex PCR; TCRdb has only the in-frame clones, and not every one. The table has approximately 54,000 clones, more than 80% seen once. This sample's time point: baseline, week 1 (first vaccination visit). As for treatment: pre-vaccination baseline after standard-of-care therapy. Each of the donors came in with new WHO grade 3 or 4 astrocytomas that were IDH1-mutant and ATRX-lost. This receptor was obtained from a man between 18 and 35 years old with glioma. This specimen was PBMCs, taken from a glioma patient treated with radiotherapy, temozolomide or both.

CDR3 sequence: CASRGTGQVSNQPQHF. CDR3 in DNA: TGTGCCAGCAGGGGGACAGGGCAAGTCAGCAATCAGCCCCAGCATTTT. The chain combines TRBV2 with TRBJ1-5, with 9 bases lining up with TRBD1. The CDR3 spans 16 residues. CDR1 is SNHLY and CDR2 is FYNNEI in the germline V gene. The V and J ends lost 6 bases and 1 base, in that order; junction bases with no gene match: 7. Using reference TRBV2 and TRBJ1-5 for the parts outside the CDR3, the full variable domain is EPEVTQTPSHQVTQMGQEVILRCVPISNHLYFYWYRQILGQKVEFLVSFYNNEISEKSEIFDDQFSVERPDGSNFTLKIRSTKLEDSAMYFCASRGTGQVSNQPQHFGDGTRLSIL.